This TCR beta chain was observed in a study of human versus mouse CDR3 diversity and MHC coevolution (TCRdb year 2017). In the study overall: According to reports, the immunoSEQ assay can detect one in 200,000 T cells and keeps multiplex PCR amplification bias to a minimum. Human naive CD4 T cell repertoires were used as a reference for TCR selection on multiple MHC II alleles and were compared with human-TCR-locus transgenic mice carrying single MHC II. Valid reads per sample ranged from 0.6 x 10^7 to 1.6 x 10^7 across mouse and human samples. The human cohort was made up of three healthy volunteer blood donors, who at collection were aged 30 to 40, 40 to 50 and 60 to 69, one donor in each range. What the work shows at the level of the full study, not this receptor alone: On average, humans had more CDR3 deletions and insertions than mice, indicating greater exonuclease and TdT activity. According to iCHAO1 estimates, humans had the largest TCR beta repertoire, about 1.6 million clonotypes, which was attributed likely to selection by multiple MHC II molecules. Two of the three human donors showed the lowest clonal inequality scores among all compared groups. Repertoire diversity was not regarded as directly comparable between humans and mice because human T cells were selected on about six MHC II alleles.

Genomic DNA was extracted from the sorted cells using the QIAGEN blood and tissue kit and was quantified on a NanoDrop 1000. TCR alpha and beta chains were deep sequenced and quantified on the immunoSEQ platform using multiplex PCR of genomic DNA. As for how the authors treated the data: IMGT gene and region definitions were used to annotate TCR sequences. Out-of-frame rearrangements were taken as a proxy for the preselection repertoire and were compared with in-frame clonotypes. The iCHAO1 estimator provided with the immunoSEQ platform was used to estimate repertoire size. A Gini index based on the Lorenz curve was applied to in-frame amino acid clonotypes to measure clonal inequality. Shared clonotypes were counted with the intersect function of the R package tcR, and similarity was scored with the Jaccard index. Principal component analysis of V, J and V-J usage frequencies was run with the R prcomp function without normalization. The source is immuneACCESS, and TCRdb retained only in-frame sequences with V and J called. Part of the clones is not carried over; for the studies checked, unresolved V genes explain less than half of this, and the remainder is unexplained. That table is the source of V, J and clone size, and D and trimming were worked out from the DNA. The table for this sample lists some 60,000 clones; roughly 94% of them were counted only once. The top ten clones comprise about 20% of the sample.

Fluorescence-activated cell sorting was used to pull naive CD4 T cells, meaning cells that were CD45RO-negative and CD62L-positive, out of the PBMCs. From each donor, 40 to 55 ml of fresh peripheral blood was taken, and Ficoll density centrifugation was then used to isolate PBMCs. Sorting was performed on a FACSAria III instrument, with purity above 95% for all samples. Concerning this clone: This clone's antigen is unknown. Per-base qualities were not stored, and no clone one base away is much larger.

The source is a person aged 55 to 75 in good health. Sequenced input: naive CD4+ T cells from blood. The label giving this sample's cell subset or site can be read as: CD45RO-negative CD62L-positive naive CD4 T cells.

The CDR3 reads as follows: CASSPTNRPPYGYTF. The DNA reads TGTGCCAGCAGTCCCACGAACAGGCCCCCCTATGGCTACACCTTC. The rearranged chain carries TRBV25-1 and TRBJ1-2, with TRBD1 perhaps the D gene, on 5 matching bases. The trim is 5 bases for V and 4 bases for J, with a gap of 17 bases between the germline ends. Including cysteine and phenylalanine, the CDR3 has 15 amino acids. The sequence is cut down to CDR3 DNA, 45 bases in frame from base 1. Looking up the germline V gene yields CDR1 MGHDK and CDR2 SYGVNS.